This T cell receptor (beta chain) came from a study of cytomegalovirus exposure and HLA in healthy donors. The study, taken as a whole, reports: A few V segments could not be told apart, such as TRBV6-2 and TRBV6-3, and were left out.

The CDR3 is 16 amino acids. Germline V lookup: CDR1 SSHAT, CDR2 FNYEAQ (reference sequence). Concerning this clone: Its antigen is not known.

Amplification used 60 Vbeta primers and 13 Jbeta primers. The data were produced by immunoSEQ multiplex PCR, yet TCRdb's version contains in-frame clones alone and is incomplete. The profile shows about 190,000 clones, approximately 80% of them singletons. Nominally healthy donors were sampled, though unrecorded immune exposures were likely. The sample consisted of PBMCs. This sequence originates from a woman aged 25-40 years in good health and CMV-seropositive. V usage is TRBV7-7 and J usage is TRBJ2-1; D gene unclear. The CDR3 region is CASRPQYIDSYNEQFF. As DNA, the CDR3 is TGTGCTAGCCGCCCTCAATACATCGACTCCTACAATGAGCAGTTCTTC. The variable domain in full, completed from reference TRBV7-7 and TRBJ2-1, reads GAGVSQSPRYKVTKRGQDVTLRCDPISSHATLYWYQQALGQGPEFLTYFNYEAQPDKSGLPSDRFSAERPEGSISTLTIQRTEQRDSAMYRCASRPQYIDSYNEQFFGPGTRLTVL.